These 14 T cell receptor beta chains came from one sample sequenced in a study of post-analysis software for immune sequencing data (dated by TCRdb to the mid-2010s). Results and caveats for the whole study, not just this receptor: Roughly 5 TRBV segments, including TRBV5-6, TRBV5-1 and TRBV20-1, were significantly more frequent in patients than controls.

Preparation of the library involved PCR. TCRdb names Illumina HiSeq 2500 as the instrument used. Unique molecular identifiers were incorporated into TCR beta cDNA libraries to reduce PCR and sequencing biases. Starting from the raw public reads, TCRdb applied fastp trimming at Q25, assembled clones with MiXCR and retained in-frame beta chains. A single entry per CDR3 protein holds the most common genes and DNA from its merged rows. The sample profile shows some 690,000 distinct CDR3 sequences; 55% to 60% of them were found once. The ten largest clones take up over 9% of the sample. No cognate antigen is known for these TCRs. What was sequenced was blood. These receptors originate from a girl aged 2-9 years with multiple sclerosis.

The J gene is TRBJ2-3, the V gene TRBV7-2; 11 bases agree with TRBD2. V shed 5 bases and J 2 bases; nucleotides not matched to a gene: 6. This CDR3 comprises 16 residues. The germline V gene has CDR1 SGHTA and CDR2 FQGNSA. CDR3 in DNA: TGTGCCAGCAGCCTCTTAGCGGGAGGGATCACAGATACGCAGTATTTT. This codes for CASSLLAGGITDTQYF.

V gene TRBV20-1 combines with J gene TRBJ1-2; no firm D call. The CDR3 sequence is 12 residues long. V lost 8 bases and J 5 bases, leaving 15 bases between the germline ends. CDR1 and CDR2 (germline): DFQATT, SNEGSKA (reference sequence). CDR3 DNA sequence: TGCAGTACCAAATCTACGGGTTATGGCTACACCTTC. Residues: CSTKSTGYGYTF.

The rearrangement uses TRBV7-8 and TRBJ2-4; D might be TRBD1 (6 bases). The CDR3 is 17 amino acids. V was trimmed by 2 bases and J by 10 bases, leaving 24 bases between them. CDR1 and CDR2 (germline): SGHVS, FQNEAQ. The CDR3 nucleotides read TGTGCCAGCAGCTTAACCCAGGGGTTGCCCAGAAGTCAAATTCAGTACTTC. This encodes CASSLTQGLPRSQIQYF.

The J gene is TRBJ1-4, the V gene TRBV7-9; D is perhaps TRBD1 (6 bases). The germline V gene encodes CDR1 SEHNR and CDR2 FQNEAQ (reference sequence). The CDR3 has 15 residues. Trimming left V 3 bases short and J 8 bases short, with 16 bases between. This chain's CDR3 is CASSLVQGKGEKLFF. DNA for the CDR3: TGTGCCAGCAGCTTGGTACAGGGAAAAGGAGAAAAACTGTTTTTT.

This chain uses TRBV12-3 or TRBV12-4 with TRBJ2-1; D gene ambiguous. The CDR3 consists of 12 residues. V lost 2 bases, J lost 4 bases, and 3 bases lay in between. CDR3 region: CASSLLYNEQFF. In DNA form, the CDR3 reads TGTGCCAGCAGTTTACTGTACAATGAGCAGTTCTTC.

The chain joins TRBV7-2 to TRBJ2-5; D might be TRBD2 (5 bases). Trimming pared 6 bases from V and 1 base from J, leaving 15 bases between. In germline, CDR1 is SGHTA, CDR2 FQGNSA. This CDR3 region has 15 residues. CDR3 in amino acids: CASSSVSGIQETQYF. DNA of the CDR3: TGTGCCAGCAGTTCTGTCTCGGGAATCCAAGAGACCCAGTACTTC. The variable domain in full, completed from reference TRBV7-2 and TRBJ2-5, reads GAGVSQSPSNKVTEKGKDVELRCDPISGHTALYWYRQSLGQGLEFLIYFQGNSAPDKSGLPSDRFSAERTGGSVSTLTIQRTQQEDSAVYLCASSSVSGIQETQYFGPGTRLLVL.

A few counts support this clonotype. The V call is TRBV6-6, the J call TRBJ2-5; D perhaps matches TRBD1 (6 bases). V was trimmed by 4 bases and J by 4 bases, leaving 13 bases between them. The CDR3 is made up of 14 amino acids. From germline, CDR1 is MNHNY and CDR2 SVGAGI (reference sequence). The DNA of the CDR3 is TGTGCCAGCAGTTTACAGGGTTTTAGAGAGACCCAGTACTTC. Residues: CASSLQGFRETQYF.

This chain joins TRBV5-1 and TRBJ1-2; D gene ambiguous. CDR1 is SGHRS, CDR2 YFSETQ, per germline. V was shortened by 1 base and J by 5 bases, with 12 bases between the two germline ends. CDR3 length equals 14 residues. CDR3 bases: TGCGCCAGCAGCTTGCTGGACGGACCGTATGGCTACACCTTC. Encoded protein: CASSLLDGPYGYTF.

J is TRBJ2-7 and V is TRBV10-3; 12 bases line up with TRBD2. The V gene's germline CDR1 is ENHRY and CDR2 SYGVKD. The CDR3 loop spans 13 amino acids. V trimming: 9 bases; J trimming: 4 bases; junction bases outside the gene matches: 4. CDR3: CAMGTSGLYEQYF. In nucleotides, the CDR3 is TGTGCCATGGGGACTAGCGGGTTGTACGAGCAGTACTTC.

This clonotype was seen more than once but under ten times. The chain carries TRBV21-1 and TRBJ2-7; TRBD2 is the table's D call and was not checked against the DNA. TRBV21-1 is a pseudogene. The CDR3 has 17 residues. CDR3 loop: CASSPPGLAPGGYEQYF. The DNA of the CDR3 is TGTGCCAGCAGCCCTCCGGGACTAGCGCCAGGGGGATACGAGCAGTACTTC.

V gene TRBV6-1 combines with J gene TRBJ1-1, with D perhaps matching TRBD1 (5 bases). The V end was cut by 11 bases, the J end by 6 bases, with 19 bases between. This CDR3 has 13 residues. Germline CDR1 reads MNHNS; CDR2 reads SASEGT. In DNA, the CDR3 is TGTGCCGTACCGCGGGGGGGAGGATCTGAAGCTTTCTTT. Its protein product is CAVPRGGGSEAFF.

Comment on this clonotype: Just one base apart from a much larger clone, this may be a read error. The chain carries TRBV10-3 and TRBJ2-1, with a weak D call TRBD2 (5 bases). The CDR3 is 14 residues long. The ends were cut back, 6 bases at V and 5 bases at J, with 14 bases in the middle. Germline CDR1 and CDR2: ENHRY and SYGVKD. The DNA of the CDR3 is TGTGCCATCAGGGACTGGGTACAGCACAATGAGCAGTTCTTC. Translation: CAIRDWVQHNEQFF.

A few counts support this clonotype. The V call is TRBV7-9, the J call TRBJ2-3; D gene ambiguous. There are 13 residues in the CDR3. Germline CDR1 reads SEHNR; CDR2 reads FQNEAQ (reference sequence). V was clipped by 0 bases and J by 8 bases, with 9 bases between them. CDR3 loop: CASSLAPSGTQYF. For the CDR3, the DNA is TGTGCCAGCAGCTTAGCGCCTTCGGGTACGCAGTATTTT.

The chain couples TRBV6-5 to TRBJ1-2; D call uncertain. The CDR3 is 13 amino acids. V was cut by 6 bases and J by 3 bases, with 11 bases left in between. The germline gives CDR1 MNHEY, CDR2 SVGAGI. The CDR3 here is CASSYLLDYGYTF. Here the CDR3 DNA reads TGTGCCAGCAGCTACCTCTTGGACTATGGCTACACCTTC.